This paragraph covers one T cell receptor beta chain sequence. The entry originates in a study of shared clonotypes between healthy human individuals. The study ran the assay at deep level. Sequencing was performed with immunoSEQ multiplex PCR; in TCRdb, only in-frame clones are kept and a portion is missing. Of 2 million or so clones in the sample, about 94% were seen once. This CDR3 has 15 amino acids. V gave up 3 bases and J gave up 5 bases, with 15 bases separating them. CDR1 PRHDT and CDR2 FYEKMQ come from the germline V gene (reference sequence). Only CD45RO-negative cells positively selected for CCR7 counted as naive CD8 cells, so terminally differentiated effector memory CD45RA+ cells were excluded.

J is TRBJ2-3 and V is TRBV13, with D hard to call. Sequenced: naive CD8+ T cells sorted from blood. The TCR originated in a man between 18 and 29 years old in good health. The CDR3 loop is CASSFLEALVDTQYF. CDR3 bases: TGTGCCAGCAGCTTCCTCGAAGCCCTAGTAGATACGCAGTATTTT.